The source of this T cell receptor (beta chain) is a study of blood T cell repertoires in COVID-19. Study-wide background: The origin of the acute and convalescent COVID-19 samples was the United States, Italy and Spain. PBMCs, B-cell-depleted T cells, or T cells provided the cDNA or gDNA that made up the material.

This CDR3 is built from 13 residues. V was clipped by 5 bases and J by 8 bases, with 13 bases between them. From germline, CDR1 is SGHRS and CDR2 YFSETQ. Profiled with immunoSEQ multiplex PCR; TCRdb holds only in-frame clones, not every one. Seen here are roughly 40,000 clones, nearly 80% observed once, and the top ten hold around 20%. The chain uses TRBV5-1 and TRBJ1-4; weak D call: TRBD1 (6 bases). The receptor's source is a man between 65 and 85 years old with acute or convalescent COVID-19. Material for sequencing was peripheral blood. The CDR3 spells CASSQGYTEKLFF. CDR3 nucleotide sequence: TGCGCCAGCAGTCAGGGGTACACGGAAAAACTGTTTTTT. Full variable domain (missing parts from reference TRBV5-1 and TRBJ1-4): KAGVTQTPRYLIKTRGQQVTLSCSPISGHRSVSWYQQTPGQGLQFLFEYFSETQRNKGNFPGRFSGRQFSNSRSEMNVSTLELGDSALYLCASSQGYTEKLFFGSGTQLSVL.